The rows below give T cell receptor beta chains drawn from one sample of a study of blood T cells in healthy people across ages. MiXCR, applied by TCRdb to the 5' RACE reads, yields one record per CDR3 protein. The sample contains some 1.6 million distinct CDR3 sequences, about 32% of which appear only once. The sequenced material came from blood. Every receptor here comes from a woman aged 30 to 39 in good health. Both conserved end residues are trimmed from each CDR3. Fields, in order: J gene, V gene, CDR3 protein.

J: TRBJ1-6
V: TRBV9
CDR3: ASSSRSGTPLH

J: TRBJ2-7
V: TRBV10-3
CDR3: AASNRDSTYEQY

J: TRBJ2-5
V: TRBV29-1
CDR3: SVEDWSCQETQY

J: TRBJ2-7
V: TRBV20-1
CDR3: SGRDSTSEQY

J: TRBJ2-7
V: TRBV5-1
CDR3: ASSLPGQGISGQY

J: TRBJ2-5
V: TRBV5-5
CDR3: ASSWGGGGYSETQY

J: TRBJ2-5
V: TRBV7-6
CDR3: ASNSGGRNENQETQY

J: TRBJ1-2
V: TRBV13
CDR3: ASSSALLRVAKGAVDGYT

J: TRBJ1-5
V: TRBV20-1
CDR3: SADPAGWEPQH

J: TRBJ2-3
V: TRBV5-1
CDR3: VSSLAGEADTQY

J: TRBJ2-1
V: TRBV4-1
CDR3: ASSRGTNNEQF